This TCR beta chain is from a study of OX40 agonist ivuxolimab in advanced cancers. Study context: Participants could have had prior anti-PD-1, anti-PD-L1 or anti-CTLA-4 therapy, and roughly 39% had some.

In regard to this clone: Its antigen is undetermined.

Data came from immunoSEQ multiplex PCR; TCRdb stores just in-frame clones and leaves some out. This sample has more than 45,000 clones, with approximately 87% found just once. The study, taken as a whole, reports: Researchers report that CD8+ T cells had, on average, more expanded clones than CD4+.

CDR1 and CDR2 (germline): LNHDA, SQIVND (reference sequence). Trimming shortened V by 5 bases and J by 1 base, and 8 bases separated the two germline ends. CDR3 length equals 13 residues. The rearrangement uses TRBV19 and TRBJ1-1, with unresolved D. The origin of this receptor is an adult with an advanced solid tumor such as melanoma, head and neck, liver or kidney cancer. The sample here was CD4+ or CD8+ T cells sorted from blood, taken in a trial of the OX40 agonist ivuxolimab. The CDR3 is CASSPRSNTEAFF. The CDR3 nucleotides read TGTGCCAGTAGTCCGAGGTCGAACACTGAAGCTTTCTTT.